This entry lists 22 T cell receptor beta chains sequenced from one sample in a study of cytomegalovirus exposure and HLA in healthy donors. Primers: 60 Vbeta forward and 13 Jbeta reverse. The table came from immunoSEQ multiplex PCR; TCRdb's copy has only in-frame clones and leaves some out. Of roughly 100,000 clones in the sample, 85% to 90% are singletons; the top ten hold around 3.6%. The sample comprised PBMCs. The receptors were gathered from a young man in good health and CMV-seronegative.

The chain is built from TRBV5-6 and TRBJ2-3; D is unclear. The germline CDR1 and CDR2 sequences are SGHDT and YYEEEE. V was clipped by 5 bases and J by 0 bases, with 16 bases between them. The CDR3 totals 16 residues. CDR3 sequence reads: CASRSTTKTSTDTQYF. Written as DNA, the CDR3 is TGTGCCAGCAGATCTACGACAAAAACTAGCACAGATACGCAGTATTTT.

For the CDR3, the DNA is TGTGCCAGCAGCTTGGGTATCGGCTACAATGAGCAGTTCTTC. Amino acid sequence: CASSLGIGYNEQFF. The chain combines TRBV5-6 with TRBJ2-1; the D is unclear. With 0 bases removed from V and 3 bases from J, the gap between germline ends came to 7 bases. Germline CDR1 is SGHDT and CDR2 is YYEEEE. CDR3 length equals 14 residues.

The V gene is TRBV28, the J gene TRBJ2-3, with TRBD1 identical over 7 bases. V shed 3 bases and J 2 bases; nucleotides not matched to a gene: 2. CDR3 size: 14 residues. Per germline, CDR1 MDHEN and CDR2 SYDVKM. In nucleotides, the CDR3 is TGTGCCAGCAGTTTGACAGGGACCACAGATACGCAGTATTTT. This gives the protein CASSLTGTTDTQYF.

The CDR3 sequence: CASREGSEAFF. The CDR3 nucleotides read TGTGCCAGCAGGGAGGGGTCTGAAGCTTTCTTT. V gene TRBV25-1 combines with J gene TRBJ1-1; a weak D match, TRBD1 (5 bases). This CDR3 region has 11 residues. Trimming removed 6 bases at V and 6 bases at J, with 8 bases between. Germline V gene lookup returns CDR1 MGHDK and CDR2 SYGVNS.

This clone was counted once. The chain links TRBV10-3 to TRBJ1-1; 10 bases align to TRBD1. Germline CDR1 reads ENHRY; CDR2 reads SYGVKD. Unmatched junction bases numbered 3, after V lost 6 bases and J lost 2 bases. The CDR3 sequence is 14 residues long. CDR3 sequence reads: CAIRGTGVNTEAFF. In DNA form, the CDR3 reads TGTGCCATCAGGGGGACAGGGGTTAACACTGAAGCTTTCTTT.

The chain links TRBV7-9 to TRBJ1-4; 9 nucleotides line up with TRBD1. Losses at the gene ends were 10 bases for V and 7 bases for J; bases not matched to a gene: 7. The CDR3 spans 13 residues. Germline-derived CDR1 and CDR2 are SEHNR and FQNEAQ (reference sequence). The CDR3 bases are TGTGCCACCGCGGGACAGGGTCCTGAAAAACTGTTTTTT. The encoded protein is CATAGQGPEKLFF.

The CDR3 DNA follows: TGTGCCAGCAGCCCCCCTAACGGGTTGAATGAGCAGTTCTTC. Its translation is CASSPPNGLNEQFF. The V and J genes are TRBV6-1 and TRBJ2-1; no firm D call. The CDR3 consists of 14 residues. Germline-derived CDR1 and CDR2 are MNHNS and SASEGT. Trimming removed 6 bases from V and 7 bases from J, with 16 bases in between.

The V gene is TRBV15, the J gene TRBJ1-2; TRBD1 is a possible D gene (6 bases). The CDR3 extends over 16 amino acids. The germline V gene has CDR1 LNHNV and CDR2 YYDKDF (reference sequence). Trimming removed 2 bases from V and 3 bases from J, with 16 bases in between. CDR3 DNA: TGTGCCACCAGCAGATCCCTGTCTGGGGGCTACTATGGCTACACCTTC. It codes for CATSRSLSGGYYGYTF.

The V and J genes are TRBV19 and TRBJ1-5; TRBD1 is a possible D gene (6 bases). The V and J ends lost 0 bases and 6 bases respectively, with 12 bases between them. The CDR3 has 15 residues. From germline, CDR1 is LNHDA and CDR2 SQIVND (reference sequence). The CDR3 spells CASSIDSTGLQPQHF. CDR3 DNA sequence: TGTGCCAGTAGTATAGATAGCACAGGGCTTCAGCCCCAGCATTTT.

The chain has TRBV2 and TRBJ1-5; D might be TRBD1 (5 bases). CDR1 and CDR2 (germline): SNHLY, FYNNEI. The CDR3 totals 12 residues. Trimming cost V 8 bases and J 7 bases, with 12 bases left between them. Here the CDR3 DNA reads TGTGCCAGCGGGGGGGGATGGCAGCCCCAGCATTTT. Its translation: CASGGGWQPQHF.

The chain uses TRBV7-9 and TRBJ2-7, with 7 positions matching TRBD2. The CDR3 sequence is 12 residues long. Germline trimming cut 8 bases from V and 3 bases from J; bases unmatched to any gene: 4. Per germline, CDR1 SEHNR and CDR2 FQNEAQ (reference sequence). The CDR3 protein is CASGWTSYEQYF. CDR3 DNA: TGTGCCAGCGGCTGGACTAGCTACGAGCAGTACTTC.

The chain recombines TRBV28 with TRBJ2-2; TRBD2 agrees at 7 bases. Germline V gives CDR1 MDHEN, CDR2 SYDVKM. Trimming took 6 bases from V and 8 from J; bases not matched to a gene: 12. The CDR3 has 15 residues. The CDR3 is CASSSGSGRVGELFF. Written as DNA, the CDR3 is TGTGCCAGCAGCTCCGGTAGCGGGCGGGTGGGGGAGCTGTTTTTT. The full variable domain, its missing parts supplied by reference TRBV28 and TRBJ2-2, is DVKVTQSSRYLVKRTGEKVFLECVQDMDHENMFWYRQDPGLGLRLIYFSYDVKMKEKGDIPEGYSVSREKKERFSLILESASTNQTSMYLCASSSGSGRVGELFFGEGSRLTVL.

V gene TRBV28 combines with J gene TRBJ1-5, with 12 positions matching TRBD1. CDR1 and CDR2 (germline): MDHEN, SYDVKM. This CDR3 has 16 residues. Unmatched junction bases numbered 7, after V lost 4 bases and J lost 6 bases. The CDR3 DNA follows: TGTGCCAGCAGTTCGGGACAGGGGGCGTGGCGTCAGCCCCAGCATTTT. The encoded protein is CASSSGQGAWRQPQHF.

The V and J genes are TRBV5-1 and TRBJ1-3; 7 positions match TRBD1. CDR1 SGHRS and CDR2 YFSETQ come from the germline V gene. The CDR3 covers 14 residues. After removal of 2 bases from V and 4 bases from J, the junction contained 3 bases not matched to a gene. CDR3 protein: CASSLGTAGNTIYF. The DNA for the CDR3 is TGCGCCAGCAGCTTAGGGACAGCAGGAAACACCATATATTTT. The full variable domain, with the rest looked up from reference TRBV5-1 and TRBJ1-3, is KAGVTQTPRYLIKTRGQQVTLSCSPISGHRSVSWYQQTPGQGLQFLFEYFSETQRNKGNFPGRFSGRQFSNSRSEMNVSTLELGDSALYLCASSLGTAGNTIYFGEGSWLTVV.

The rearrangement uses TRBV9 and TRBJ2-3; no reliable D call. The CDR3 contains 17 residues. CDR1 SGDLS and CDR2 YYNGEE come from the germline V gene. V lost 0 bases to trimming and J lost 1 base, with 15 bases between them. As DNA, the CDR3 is TGTGCCAGCAGCGTAGAGTTCGGAGACGGCCGCACAGATACGCAGTATTTT. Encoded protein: CASSVEFGDGRTDTQYF.

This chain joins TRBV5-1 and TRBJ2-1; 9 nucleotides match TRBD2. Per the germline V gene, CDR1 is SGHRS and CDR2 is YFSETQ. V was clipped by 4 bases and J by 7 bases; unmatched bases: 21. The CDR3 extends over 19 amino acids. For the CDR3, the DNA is TGCGCCAGCAGCCCATATCCCGAGCTAAGGGGACTAGCTGATAATGAGCAGTTCTTC. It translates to CASSPYPELRGLADNEQFF. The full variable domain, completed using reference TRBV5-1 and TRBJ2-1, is KAGVTQTPRYLIKTRGQQVTLSCSPISGHRSVSWYQQTPGQGLQFLFEYFSETQRNKGNFPGRFSGRQFSNSRSEMNVSTLELGDSALYLCASSPYPELRGLADNEQFFGPGTRLTVL.

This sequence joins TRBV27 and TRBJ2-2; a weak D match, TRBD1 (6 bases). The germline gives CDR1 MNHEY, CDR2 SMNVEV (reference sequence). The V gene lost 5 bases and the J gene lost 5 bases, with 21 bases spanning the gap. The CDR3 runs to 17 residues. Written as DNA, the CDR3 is TGTGCCAGCAGTGACATTCTCGACAGGAAAGATACCGGGGAGCTGTTTTTT. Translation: CASSDILDRKDTGELFF.

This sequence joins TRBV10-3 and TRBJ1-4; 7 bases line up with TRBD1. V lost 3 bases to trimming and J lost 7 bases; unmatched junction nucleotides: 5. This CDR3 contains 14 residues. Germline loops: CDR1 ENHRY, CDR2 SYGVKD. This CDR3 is CAISEQGIGEKLFF. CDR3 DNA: TGTGCCATCAGTGAACAGGGGATAGGTGAAAAACTGTTTTTT.

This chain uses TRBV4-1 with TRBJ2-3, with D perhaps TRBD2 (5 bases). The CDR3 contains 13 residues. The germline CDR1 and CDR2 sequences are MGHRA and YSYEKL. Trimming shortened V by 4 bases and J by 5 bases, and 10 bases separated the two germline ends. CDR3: CASSREAGDTQYF. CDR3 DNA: TGCGCCAGCAGCCGTGAGGCGGGAGATACGCAGTATTTT.

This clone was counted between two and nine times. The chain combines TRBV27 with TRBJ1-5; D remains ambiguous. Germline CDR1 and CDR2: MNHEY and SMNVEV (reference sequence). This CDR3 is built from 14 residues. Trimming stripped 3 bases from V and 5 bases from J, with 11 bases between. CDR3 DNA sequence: TGTGCCAGCAGTTTTGGAGGGTTCGATCAGCCCCAGCATTTT. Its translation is CASSFGGFDQPQHF.

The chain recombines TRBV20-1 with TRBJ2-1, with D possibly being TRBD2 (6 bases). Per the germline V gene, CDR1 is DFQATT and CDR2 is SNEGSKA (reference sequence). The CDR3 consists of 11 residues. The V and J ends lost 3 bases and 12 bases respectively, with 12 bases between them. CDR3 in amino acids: CSARSGVWQFF. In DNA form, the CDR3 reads TGCAGTGCTAGGTCGGGGGTCTGGCAGTTCTTC.

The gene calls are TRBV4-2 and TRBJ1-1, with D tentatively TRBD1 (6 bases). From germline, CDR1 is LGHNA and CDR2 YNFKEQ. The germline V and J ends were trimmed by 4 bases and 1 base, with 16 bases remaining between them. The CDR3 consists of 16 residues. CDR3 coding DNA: TGTGCCAGCAGCCGGACAGTGGGTGAAGCGAACACTGAAGCTTTCTTT. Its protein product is CASSRTVGEANTEAFF.